This record concerns one T cell receptor (beta chain) sequence. This CDR3 spans 12 amino acids. Germline lookup yields CDR1 SQVTM and CDR2 ANQGSEA. V shed 6 bases and J 5 bases; nucleotides not matched to a gene: 4. TCRdb keeps only in-frame clones here, not all; method: immunoSEQ multiplex PCR. The sample holds about 180,000 clones, around nine tenths seen once. The data are from a study of cytomegalovirus exposure and HLA in healthy donors. About the research overall: The same platform used for the approximately 670 first-cohort repertoires was also used for the roughly 120 validation repertoires, as a later analysis reported.

The chain recombines TRBV29-1 with TRBJ2-3, with TRBD2 matching 8 bases. The clonotype was recovered from a man between 18 and 29 years old in good health and CMV-seropositive. Sequencing was performed on PBMCs. As DNA, the CDR3 is TGCAGCGTGCGGGGGGCGGGAGATACGCAGTATTTT. Translated: CSVRGAGDTQYF.